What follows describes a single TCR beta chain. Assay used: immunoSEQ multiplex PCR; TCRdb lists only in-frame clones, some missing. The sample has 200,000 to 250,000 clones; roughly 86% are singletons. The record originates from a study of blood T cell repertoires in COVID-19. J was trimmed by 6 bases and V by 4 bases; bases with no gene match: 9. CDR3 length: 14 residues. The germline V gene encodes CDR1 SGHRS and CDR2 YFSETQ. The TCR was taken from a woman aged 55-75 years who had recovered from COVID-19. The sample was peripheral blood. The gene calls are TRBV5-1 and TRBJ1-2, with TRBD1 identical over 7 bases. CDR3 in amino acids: CASSIDRAADGYTF. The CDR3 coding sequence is TGCGCCAGCAGCATCGACAGGGCCGCGGATGGCTACACCTTC.